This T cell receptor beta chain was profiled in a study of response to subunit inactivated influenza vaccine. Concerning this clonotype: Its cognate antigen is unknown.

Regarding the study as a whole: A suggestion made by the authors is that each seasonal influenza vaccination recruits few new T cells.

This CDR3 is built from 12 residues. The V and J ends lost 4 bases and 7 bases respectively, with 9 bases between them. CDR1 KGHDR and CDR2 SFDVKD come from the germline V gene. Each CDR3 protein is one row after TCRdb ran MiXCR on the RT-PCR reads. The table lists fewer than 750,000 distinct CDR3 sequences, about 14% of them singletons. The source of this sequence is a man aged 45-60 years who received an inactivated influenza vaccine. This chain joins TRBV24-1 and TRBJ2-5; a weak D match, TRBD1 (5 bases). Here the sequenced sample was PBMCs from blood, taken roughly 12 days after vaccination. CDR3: CATSDPTGTQYF. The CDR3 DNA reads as TGTGCCACCAGTGACCCAACAGGGACCCAGTACTTC.